The source of this TCR beta chain is a study of blood T cell repertoires in COVID-19. In the source study's methods: Estimated nucleated cell counts came from reference gene primer amplification. The repertoire was sequenced with immunoSEQ multiplex PCR; TCRdb's copy has only in-frame clones and lacks some. The V and J calls and clone size are taken from that table; D and trimming were inferred from the DNA. Among 200,000 to 250,000 clones, 85% to 90% were seen once, and the ten largest hold 0.87%. Those designated as exposed participants met a COVID-19 case within 2 weeks before study entry. The CDR3 has 14 amino acids. Looked up from germline, CDR1 is MNHEY and CDR2 is SMNVEV (reference sequence). The V gene end was trimmed by 3 bases and the J gene end by 4 bases; junction bases not matched to a gene: 4.

The clonotype comes from a man aged 45-60 years who had been exposed to COVID-19. J is TRBJ2-5 and V is TRBV27, with TRBD1 matching over 8 bases. What was sequenced was PBMCs or T cells enriched from blood (not recorded which). CDR3 sequence: CASSFWDRLETQYF. CDR3 nucleotide sequence: TGTGCCAGCAGTTTCTGGGACAGGTTAGAGACCCAGTACTTC.